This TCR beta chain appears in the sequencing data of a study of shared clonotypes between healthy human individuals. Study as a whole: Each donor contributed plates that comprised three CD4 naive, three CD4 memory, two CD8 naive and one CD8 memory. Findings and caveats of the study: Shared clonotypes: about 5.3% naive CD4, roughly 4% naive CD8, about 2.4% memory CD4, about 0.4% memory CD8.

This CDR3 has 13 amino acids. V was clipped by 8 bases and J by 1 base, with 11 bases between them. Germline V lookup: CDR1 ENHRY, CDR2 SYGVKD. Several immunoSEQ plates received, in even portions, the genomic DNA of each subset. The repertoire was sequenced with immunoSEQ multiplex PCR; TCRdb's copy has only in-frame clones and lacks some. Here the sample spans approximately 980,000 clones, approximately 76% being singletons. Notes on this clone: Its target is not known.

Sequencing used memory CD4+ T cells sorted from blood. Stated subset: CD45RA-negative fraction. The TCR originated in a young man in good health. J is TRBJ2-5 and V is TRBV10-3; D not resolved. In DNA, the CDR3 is TGTGCCATCCGGTCAGGCGCCCAAGAGACCCAGTACTTC. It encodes CAIRSGAQETQYF.